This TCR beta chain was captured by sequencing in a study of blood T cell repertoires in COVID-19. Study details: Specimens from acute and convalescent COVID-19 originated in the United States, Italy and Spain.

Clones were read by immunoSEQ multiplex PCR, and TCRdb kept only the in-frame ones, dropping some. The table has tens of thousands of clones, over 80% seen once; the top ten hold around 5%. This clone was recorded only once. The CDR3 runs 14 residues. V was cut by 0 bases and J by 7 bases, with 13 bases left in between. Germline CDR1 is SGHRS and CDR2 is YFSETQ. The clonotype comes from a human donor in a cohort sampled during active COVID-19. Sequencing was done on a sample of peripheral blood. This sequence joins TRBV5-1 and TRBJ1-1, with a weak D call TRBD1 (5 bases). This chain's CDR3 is CASSLDQGWVEAFF. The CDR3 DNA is TGCGCCAGCAGCTTGGACCAGGGATGGGTTGAAGCTTTCTTT.